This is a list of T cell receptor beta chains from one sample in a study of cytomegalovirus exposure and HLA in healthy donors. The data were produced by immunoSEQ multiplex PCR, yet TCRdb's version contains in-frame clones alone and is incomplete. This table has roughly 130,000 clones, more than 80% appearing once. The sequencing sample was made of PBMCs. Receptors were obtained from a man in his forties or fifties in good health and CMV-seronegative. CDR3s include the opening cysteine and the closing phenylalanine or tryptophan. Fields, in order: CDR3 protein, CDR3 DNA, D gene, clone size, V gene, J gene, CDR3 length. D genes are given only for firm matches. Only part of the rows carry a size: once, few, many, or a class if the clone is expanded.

CDR3aa: CSVDIRAEWRGTGLTEQYF
CDR3nt: TGCAGCGTTGATATTAGGGCAGAGTGGCGGGGGACGGGTCTTACGGAGCAGTACTTC
d_gene: TRBD2
abundance: -
v_gene: TRBV29-1
j_gene: TRBJ2-7
len: 19

CDR3aa: CASSLVGAGETQYF
CDR3nt: TGTGCCAGCAGCTTAGTGGGGGCCGGGGAGACCCAGTACTTC
d_gene: -
abundance: -
v_gene: TRBV7-9
j_gene: TRBJ2-5
len: 14

CDR3aa: CASSELAGSPGELFF
CDR3nt: TGCGCCAGCAGTGAGCTAGCGGGAAGTCCCGGGGAGCTGTTTTTT
d_gene: TRBD2
abundance: -
v_gene: TRBV5-1
j_gene: TRBJ2-2
len: 15

CDR3aa: CASRILPGQGDTEAFF
CDR3nt: TGTGCCAGCAGGATACTCCCGGGACAGGGGGACACTGAAGCTTTCTTT
d_gene: TRBD1
abundance: few
v_gene: TRBV27
j_gene: TRBJ1-1
len: 16

CDR3aa: CASSLDEGVRTEAFF
CDR3nt: TGCGCCAGCAGCTTGGATGAGGGTGTCCGCACTGAAGCTTTCTTT
d_gene: -
abundance: -
v_gene: TRBV5-1
j_gene: TRBJ1-1
len: 15

CDR3aa: CSVEGQNYGYTF
CDR3nt: TGCAGCGTTGAGGGGCAGAACTATGGCTACACCTTC
d_gene: -
abundance: few
v_gene: TRBV29-1
j_gene: TRBJ1-2
len: 12

CDR3aa: CASSLKTVGNYGYTF
CDR3nt: TGCGCCAGCAGCCTTAAGACAGTGGGTAACTATGGCTACACCTTC
d_gene: -
abundance: once
v_gene: TRBV4-1
j_gene: TRBJ1-2
len: 15

CDR3aa: CASSIEGTRQGTQYF
CDR3nt: TGTGCCAGTAGTATAGAAGGGACTCGACAGGGTACGCAGTATTTT
d_gene: -
abundance: -
v_gene: TRBV19
j_gene: TRBJ2-3
len: 15

CDR3aa: CASRNLEGAEAFF
CDR3nt: TGCGCCAGCAGAAATCTCGAGGGCGCTGAAGCTTTCTTT
d_gene: -
abundance: -
v_gene: TRBV5-1
j_gene: TRBJ1-1
len: 13

CDR3aa: CASTEGFWTQYF
CDR3nt: TGTGCCAGCACGGAGGGTTTTTGGACCCAGTACTTC
d_gene: -
abundance: -
v_gene: TRBV6-1
j_gene: TRBJ2-5
len: 12

CDR3aa: CASLGLTDSGANVLTF
CDR3nt: TGTGCCAGCCTTGGGCTGACGGACTCTGGGGCCAACGTCCTGACTTTC
d_gene: -
abundance: -
v_gene: TRBV28
j_gene: TRBJ2-6
len: 16

CDR3aa: CASSSDSLGGNTIYF
CDR3nt: TGCGCCAGCAGCTCTGACAGTTTGGGAGGAAACACCATATATTTT
d_gene: -
abundance: -
v_gene: TRBV5-1
j_gene: TRBJ1-3
len: 15

CDR3aa: CASSYRINTEAFF
CDR3nt: TGTGCCAGCAGTTACAGGATAAACACTGAAGCTTTCTTT
d_gene: -
abundance: -
v_gene: TRBV28
j_gene: TRBJ1-1
len: 13

CDR3aa: CAWTLTSGNNEQFF
CDR3nt: TGTGCCTGGACACTCACTAGCGGAAACAATGAGCAGTTCTTC
d_gene: TRBD2
abundance: -
v_gene: TRBV30
j_gene: TRBJ2-1
len: 14

CDR3aa: CASRGTGDNEQYF
CDR3nt: TGCGCCAGCAGGGGGACAGGGGACAACGAGCAGTACTTC
d_gene: TRBD1
abundance: -
v_gene: TRBV5-1
j_gene: TRBJ2-7
len: 13

CDR3aa: CASSPGSGELSYNEQFF
CDR3nt: TGTGCCAGCAGCCCCGGAAGCGGGGAGCTCTCCTACAATGAGCAGTTCTTC
d_gene: TRBD2
abundance: -
v_gene: TRBV5-4
j_gene: TRBJ2-1
len: 17

CDR3aa: CASSLEGASGGTQYF
CDR3nt: TGTGCCAGCAGCTTGGAGGGGGCTAGCGGGGGTACGCAGTATTTT
d_gene: TRBD2
abundance: -
v_gene: TRBV5-6
j_gene: TRBJ2-3
len: 15

CDR3aa: CASTLSTGGAPSSGANVLTF
CDR3nt: TGTGCCAGTACGCTGTCGACAGGGGGCGCCCCCTCCTCTGGGGCCAACGTCCTGACTTTC
d_gene: TRBD1
abundance: -
v_gene: TRBV19
j_gene: TRBJ2-6
len: 20

CDR3aa: CASSWDSSYEQYF
CDR3nt: TGCGCCAGCAGCTGGGACAGCTCCTACGAGCAGTACTTC
d_gene: TRBD1
abundance: -
v_gene: TRBV5-1
j_gene: TRBJ2-7
len: 13

CDR3aa: CASSTRTENTEAFF
CDR3nt: TGCGCCAGCAGCACAAGAACAGAGAACACTGAAGCTTTCTTT
d_gene: -
abundance: -
v_gene: TRBV4-1
j_gene: TRBJ1-1
len: 14

CDR3aa: CASSPTGTGALNEQFF
CDR3nt: TGCGCCAGCAGTCCTACCGGGACAGGGGCGCTCAATGAGCAGTTCTTC
d_gene: TRBD1
abundance: -
v_gene: TRBV5-1
j_gene: TRBJ2-1
len: 16

CDR3aa: CASSWQRGDNEQFF
CDR3nt: TGTGCCAGCAGCTGGCAGCGGGGAGACAATGAGCAGTTCTTC
d_gene: TRBD2
abundance: -
v_gene: TRBV5-4
j_gene: TRBJ2-1
len: 14

CDR3aa: CASSTTSGRVEQFF
CDR3nt: TGTGCCAGCAGCACGACTAGCGGGAGAGTTGAGCAGTTCTTC
d_gene: TRBD2
abundance: few
v_gene: TRBV7-6
j_gene: TRBJ2-1
len: 14

CDR3aa: CASSTDRDNYGYTF
CDR3nt: TGTGCCAGTAGTACGGACAGGGATAACTATGGCTACACCTTC
d_gene: TRBD1
abundance: -
v_gene: TRBV19
j_gene: TRBJ1-2
len: 14

CDR3aa: CASSHRGGKETQYF
CDR3nt: TGTGCCAGTAGTCACAGGGGCGGGAAAGAGACCCAGTACTTC
d_gene: -
abundance: -
v_gene: TRBV19
j_gene: TRBJ2-5
len: 14

CDR3aa: CASSSLTTSGGNEQYF
CDR3nt: TGCGCCAGCAGCTCCTTAACTACTAGCGGGGGAAACGAGCAGTACTTC
d_gene: TRBD2
abundance: -
v_gene: TRBV5-1
j_gene: TRBJ2-7
len: 16

CDR3aa: CASSEQSGLAGVPSQYF
CDR3nt: TGTGCCAGCAGTGAGCAGTCCGGTCTAGCGGGAGTACCATCTCAGTACTTC
d_gene: TRBD2
abundance: -
v_gene: TRBV6-1
j_gene: TRBJ2-5
len: 17

CDR3aa: CASRSHRGVAETQYF
CDR3nt: TGTGCCAGCAGGTCTCACAGGGGAGTGGCGGAGACCCAGTACTTC
d_gene: TRBD1
abundance: -
v_gene: TRBV6-5
j_gene: TRBJ2-5
len: 15

CDR3aa: CASSMERGYYNEQFF
CDR3nt: TGTGCCAGTAGTATGGAGCGGGGCTATTACAATGAGCAGTTCTTC
d_gene: TRBD2
abundance: few
v_gene: TRBV19
j_gene: TRBJ2-1
len: 15

CDR3aa: CASSLGGAGGQETQYF
CDR3nt: TGTGCCAGCAGCTTAGGCGGAGCGGGGGGACAAGAGACCCAGTACTTC
d_gene: TRBD2
abundance: -
v_gene: TRBV11-2
j_gene: TRBJ2-5
len: 16

CDR3aa: CASSHDSLNQPQHF
CDR3nt: TGTGCCAGCAGCCACGACAGCCTCAATCAGCCCCAGCATTTT
d_gene: -
abundance: -
v_gene: TRBV5-5
j_gene: TRBJ1-5
len: 14

CDR3aa: CASSQTGTANEKLFF
CDR3nt: TGTGCCAGCAGCCAGACCGGGACAGCAAATGAAAAACTGTTTTTT
d_gene: TRBD1
abundance: -
v_gene: TRBV5-6
j_gene: TRBJ1-4
len: 15

CDR3aa: CASSGIGTKYSYEQYF
CDR3nt: TGTGCCAGCAGTGGCATAGGGACAAAATACTCCTACGAGCAGTACTTC
d_gene: -
abundance: -
v_gene: TRBV6-6
j_gene: TRBJ2-7
len: 16

CDR3aa: CASGDRAGQPQHF
CDR3nt: TGTGCCAGTGGGGACAGGGCAGGTCAGCCCCAGCATTTT
d_gene: TRBD1
abundance: -
v_gene: TRBV19
j_gene: TRBJ1-5
len: 13

CDR3aa: CASSPGTGQINEQFF
CDR3nt: TGTGCCAGCAGCCCCGGGACAGGGCAGATCAATGAGCAGTTCTTC
d_gene: TRBD1
abundance: -
v_gene: TRBV5-6
j_gene: TRBJ2-1
len: 15

CDR3aa: CASSAYGLAGVTGELFF
CDR3nt: TGTGCCAGCAGTGCCTACGGACTAGCGGGGGTCACCGGGGAGCTGTTTTTT
d_gene: TRBD2
abundance: -
v_gene: TRBV2
j_gene: TRBJ2-2
len: 17

CDR3aa: CASSQGGGDTEAFF
CDR3nt: TGTGCCAGCAGCCAAGGTGGGGGCGACACTGAAGCTTTCTTT
d_gene: -
abundance: -
v_gene: TRBV4-2
j_gene: TRBJ1-1
len: 14

CDR3aa: CASSLGAGVSYEQYF
CDR3nt: TGTGCCAGCAGCTTGGGCGCAGGGGTTTCCTACGAGCAGTACTTC
d_gene: -
abundance: -
v_gene: TRBV5-5
j_gene: TRBJ2-7
len: 15

CDR3aa: CASSIPPGQGHTEAFF
CDR3nt: TGTGCCAGTAGTATTCCCCCCGGCCAGGGTCACACTGAAGCTTTCTTT
d_gene: -
abundance: -
v_gene: TRBV19
j_gene: TRBJ1-1
len: 16

CDR3aa: CARSFPGGNYGYTF
CDR3nt: TGTGCCAGAAGCTTCCCCGGGGGTAATTATGGCTACACCTTC
d_gene: -
abundance: -
v_gene: TRBV5-3
j_gene: TRBJ1-2
len: 14

CDR3aa: CASSRGRNEKLFF
CDR3nt: TGTGCCAGCAGCAGGGGTCGGAATGAAAAACTGTTTTTT
d_gene: -
abundance: -
v_gene: TRBV14
j_gene: TRBJ1-4
len: 13

CDR3aa: CASSPLGGEIYEQYF
CDR3nt: TGTGCCAGCAGCCCATTAGGGGGCGAGATATACGAGCAGTACTTC
d_gene: TRBD1
abundance: -
v_gene: TRBV27
j_gene: TRBJ2-7
len: 15

CDR3aa: CASRSGSETQYF
CDR3nt: TGTGCCAGTAGATCGGGGTCAGAGACCCAGTACTTC
d_gene: -
abundance: once
v_gene: TRBV19
j_gene: TRBJ2-5
len: 12

CDR3aa: CASSPQTGNNQPQHF
CDR3nt: TGTGCCAGCAGTCCCCAGACAGGGAACAATCAGCCCCAGCATTTT
d_gene: TRBD1
abundance: -
v_gene: TRBV28
j_gene: TRBJ1-5
len: 15

CDR3aa: CASSPGQLYSNQPQHF
CDR3nt: TGTGCCAGCTCACCAGGACAGCTCTATAGCAATCAGCCCCAGCATTTT
d_gene: -
abundance: -
v_gene: TRBV18
j_gene: TRBJ1-5
len: 16

CDR3aa: CASSQDGGGGGADTQYF
CDR3nt: TGCGCCAGCAGCCAAGATGGGGGAGGCGGGGGGGCGGATACGCAGTATTTT
d_gene: TRBD2
abundance: -
v_gene: TRBV4-1
j_gene: TRBJ2-3
len: 17

CDR3aa: CASSPRGSSDRGQETQYF
CDR3nt: TGTGCCAGCTCACCACGAGGATCTTCTGACAGGGGGCAAGAGACCCAGTACTTC
d_gene: TRBD1
abundance: once
v_gene: TRBV18
j_gene: TRBJ2-5
len: 18

CDR3aa: CASSQQGYGYTF
CDR3nt: TGTGCCAGCAGTCAGCAGGGGTATGGCTACACCTTC
d_gene: -
abundance: -
v_gene: TRBV6-5
j_gene: TRBJ1-2
len: 12

CDR3aa: CAIREDKSETQYF
CDR3nt: TGTGCCATCAGGGAGGACAAGTCGGAGACCCAGTACTTC
d_gene: -
abundance: -
v_gene: TRBV10-3
j_gene: TRBJ2-5
len: 13

CDR3aa: CASSLTGGDTEAFF
CDR3nt: TGTGCCAGCAGCCTAACAGGGGGGGATACTGAAGCTTTCTTT
d_gene: TRBD1
abundance: -
v_gene: TRBV2
j_gene: TRBJ1-1
len: 14

CDR3aa: CASHRTGGYGYTF
CDR3nt: TGTGCCAGCCATCGGACAGGGGGCTATGGCTACACCTTC
d_gene: TRBD1
abundance: -
v_gene: TRBV27
j_gene: TRBJ1-2
len: 13

CDR3aa: CASSIRFGDEQYF
CDR3nt: TGTGCCAGTAGTATTCGTTTCGGGGACGAGCAGTACTTC
d_gene: -
abundance: -
v_gene: TRBV19
j_gene: TRBJ2-7
len: 13

CDR3aa: CASSEAGSSYNEQFF
CDR3nt: TGTGCCAGCAGTGAAGCGGGGAGCTCCTACAATGAGCAGTTCTTC
d_gene: -
abundance: -
v_gene: TRBV2
j_gene: TRBJ2-1
len: 15

CDR3aa: CASSKDRLNQEAFF
CDR3nt: TGTGCCAGTAGTAAGGATAGACTGAACCAAGAAGCTTTCTTT
d_gene: -
abundance: few
v_gene: TRBV19
j_gene: TRBJ1-1
len: 14

CDR3aa: CASMSLTANQETQYF
CDR3nt: TGTGCCAGTATGTCCCTGACAGCTAACCAAGAGACCCAGTACTTC
d_gene: -
abundance: -
v_gene: TRBV19
j_gene: TRBJ2-5
len: 15

CDR3aa: CASSVGQGGPLISYEQYF
CDR3nt: TGTGCCAGCAGCGTAGGCCAGGGGGGACCACTTATTTCCTACGAGCAGTACTTC
d_gene: -
abundance: -
v_gene: TRBV9
j_gene: TRBJ2-7
len: 18

CDR3aa: CASSLGREYNEQFF
CDR3nt: TGTGCCAGCAGCTTAGGGAGGGAATACAATGAGCAGTTCTTC
d_gene: -
abundance: few
v_gene: TRBV7-8
j_gene: TRBJ2-1
len: 14

CDR3aa: CASSRFRGGASGADTQYF
CDR3nt: TGTGCCAGCTCACGATTCCGAGGGGGGGCAAGTGGCGCAGATACGCAGTATTTT
d_gene: -
abundance: few
v_gene: TRBV18
j_gene: TRBJ2-3
len: 18